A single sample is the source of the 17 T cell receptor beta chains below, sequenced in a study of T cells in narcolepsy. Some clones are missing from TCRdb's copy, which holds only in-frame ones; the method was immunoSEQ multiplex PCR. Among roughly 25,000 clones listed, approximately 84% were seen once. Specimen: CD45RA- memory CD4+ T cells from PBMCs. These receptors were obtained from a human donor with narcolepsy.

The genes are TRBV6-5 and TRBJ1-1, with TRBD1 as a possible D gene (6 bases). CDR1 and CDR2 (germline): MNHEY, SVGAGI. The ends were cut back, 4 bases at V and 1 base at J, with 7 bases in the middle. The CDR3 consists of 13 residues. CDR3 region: CASSWGQNTEAFF. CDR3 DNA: TGTGCCAGCAGTTGGGGACAGAACACTGAAGCTTTCTTT.

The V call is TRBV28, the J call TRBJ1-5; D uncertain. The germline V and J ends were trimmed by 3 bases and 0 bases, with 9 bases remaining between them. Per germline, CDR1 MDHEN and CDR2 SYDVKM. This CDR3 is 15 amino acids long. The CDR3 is CASSFVWVSNQPQHF. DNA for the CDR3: TGTGCCAGCAGTTTCGTATGGGTTAGCAATCAGCCCCAGCATTTT.

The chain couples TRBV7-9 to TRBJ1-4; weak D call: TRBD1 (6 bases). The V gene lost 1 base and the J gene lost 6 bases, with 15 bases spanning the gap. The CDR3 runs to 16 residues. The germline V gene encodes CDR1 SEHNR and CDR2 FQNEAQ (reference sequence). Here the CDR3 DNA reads TGTGCCAGCAGCTTAGGGTCAGGGGCCTGGGATGAAAAACTGTTTTTT. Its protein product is CASSLGSGAWDEKLFF.

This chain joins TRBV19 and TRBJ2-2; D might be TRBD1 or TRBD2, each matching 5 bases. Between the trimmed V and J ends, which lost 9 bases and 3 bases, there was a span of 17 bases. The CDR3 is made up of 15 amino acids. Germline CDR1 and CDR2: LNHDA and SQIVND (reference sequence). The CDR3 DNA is TGTGCCAGCAAAGGCCGGGACGGCGACACCGGGGAGCTGTTTTTT. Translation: CASKGRDGDTGELFF.

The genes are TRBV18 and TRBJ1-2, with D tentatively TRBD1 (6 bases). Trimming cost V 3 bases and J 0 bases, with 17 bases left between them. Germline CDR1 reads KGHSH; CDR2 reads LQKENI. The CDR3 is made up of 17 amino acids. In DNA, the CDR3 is TGTGCCAGCTCACCCGGGCAGGGGTTAGGAGCTAACTATGGCTACACCTTC. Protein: CASSPGQGLGANYGYTF.

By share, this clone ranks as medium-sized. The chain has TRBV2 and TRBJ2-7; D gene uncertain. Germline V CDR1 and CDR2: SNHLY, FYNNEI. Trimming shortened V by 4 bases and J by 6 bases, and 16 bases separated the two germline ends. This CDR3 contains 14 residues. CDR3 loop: CASSVTVPTVEQYF. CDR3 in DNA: TGTGCCAGCAGTGTCACAGTCCCTACGGTCGAGCAGTACTTC.

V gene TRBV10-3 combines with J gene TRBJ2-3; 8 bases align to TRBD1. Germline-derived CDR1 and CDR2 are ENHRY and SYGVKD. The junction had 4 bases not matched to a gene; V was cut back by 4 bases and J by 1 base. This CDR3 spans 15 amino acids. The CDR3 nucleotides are TGTGCCATCAGTGGAGGGGACAGGCGCACAGATACGCAGTATTTT. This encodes CAISGGDRRTDTQYF.

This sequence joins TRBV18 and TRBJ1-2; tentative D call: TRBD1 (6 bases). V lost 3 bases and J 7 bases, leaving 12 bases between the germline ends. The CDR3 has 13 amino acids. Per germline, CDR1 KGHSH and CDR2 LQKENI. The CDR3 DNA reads TGTGCCAGCTCACCCCAGACAGGCCTTGGCTACACCTTC. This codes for CASSPQTGLGYTF. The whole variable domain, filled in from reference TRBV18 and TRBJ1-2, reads NAGVMQNPRHLVRRRGQEARLRCSPMKGHSHVYWYRQLPEEGLKFMVYLQKENIIDESGMPKERFSAEFPKEGPSILRIQQVVRGDSAAYFCASSPQTGLGYTFGSGTRLTVV.

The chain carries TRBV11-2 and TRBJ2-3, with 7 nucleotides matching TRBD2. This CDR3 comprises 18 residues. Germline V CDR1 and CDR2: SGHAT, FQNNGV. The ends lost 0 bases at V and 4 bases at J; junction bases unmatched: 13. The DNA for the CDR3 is TGTGCCAGCAGCTTAGAAGGAAGGGGAGGGAGCTCTTCAGATACGCAGTATTTT. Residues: CASSLEGRGGSSSDTQYF.

This chain's CDR3 is CASSEGWGYTF. CDR3 nucleotides: TGCGCCAGCAGTGAAGGGTGGGGCTACACCTTC. The rearrangement uses TRBV10-2 and TRBJ1-2; D uncertain. CDR1 and CDR2 (germline): WSHSY, SAAADI. The V end was cut by 3 bases, the J end by 8 bases, with 7 bases between. The CDR3 sequence is 11 residues long.

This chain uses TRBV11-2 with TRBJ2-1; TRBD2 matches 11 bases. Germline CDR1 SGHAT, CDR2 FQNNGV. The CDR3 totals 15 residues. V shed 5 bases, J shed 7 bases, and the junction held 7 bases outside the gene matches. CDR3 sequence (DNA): TGTGCCAGCAGCAGGAATAGCGGGAGGGCGAATGAGCAGTTCTTC. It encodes CASSRNSGRANEQFF.

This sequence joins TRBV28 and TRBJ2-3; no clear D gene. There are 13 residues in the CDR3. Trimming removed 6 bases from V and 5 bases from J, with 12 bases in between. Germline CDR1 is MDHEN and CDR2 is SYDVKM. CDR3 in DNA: TGTGCCAGCAGCTTCCCCAATAAAGATACGCAGTATTTT. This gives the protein CASSFPNKDTQYF.

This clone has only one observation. The CDR3 DNA reads TGTGCCAGCAGCGAGGGAGGGCTGGAGACCCAGTACTTC. Its protein is CASSEGGLETQYF. This chain joins TRBV7-2 and TRBJ2-5; 7 bases line up with TRBD2. Germline V gene lookup returns CDR1 SGHTA and CDR2 FQGNSA. The CDR3 consists of 13 residues. V lost 5 bases to trimming and J lost 5 bases; unmatched junction nucleotides: 5.

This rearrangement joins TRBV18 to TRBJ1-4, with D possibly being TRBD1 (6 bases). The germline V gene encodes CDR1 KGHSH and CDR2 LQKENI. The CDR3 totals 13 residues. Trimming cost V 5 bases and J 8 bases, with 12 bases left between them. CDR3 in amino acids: CASSERDTEKLFF. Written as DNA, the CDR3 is TGTGCCAGCTCAGAACGGGACACGGAAAAACTGTTTTTT.

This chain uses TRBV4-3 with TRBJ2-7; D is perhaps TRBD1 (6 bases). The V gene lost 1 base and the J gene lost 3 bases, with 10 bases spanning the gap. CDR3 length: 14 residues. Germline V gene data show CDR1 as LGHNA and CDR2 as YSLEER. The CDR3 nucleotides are TGCGCCAGCAGCCAAGGAGGCAGGGGCTACGAGCAGTACTTC. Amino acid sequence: CASSQGGRGYEQYF.

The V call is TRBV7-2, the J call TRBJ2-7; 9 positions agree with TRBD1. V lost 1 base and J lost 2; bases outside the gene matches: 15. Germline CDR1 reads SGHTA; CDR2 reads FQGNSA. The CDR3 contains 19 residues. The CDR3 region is CASSLDRDRAWLRPYEQYF. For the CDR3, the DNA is TGTGCCAGCAGCTTAGATAGGGACAGGGCTTGGTTGCGCCCCTACGAGCAGTACTTC.

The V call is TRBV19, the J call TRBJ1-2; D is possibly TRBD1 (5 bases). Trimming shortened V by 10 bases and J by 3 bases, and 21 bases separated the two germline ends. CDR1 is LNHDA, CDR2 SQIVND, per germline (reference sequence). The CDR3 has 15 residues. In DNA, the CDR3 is TGTGCCACAAACCCGGGACCCTCGGGCGACTATGGCTACACCTTC. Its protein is CATNPGPSGDYGYTF.